These T cell receptor beta chains were read from a single sample in a study of OX40 agonist ivuxolimab in advanced cancers. Clones were sequenced by immunoSEQ multiplex PCR, and TCRdb holds only the in-frame ones, with some missing. The sample has 90,000 to 100,000 clones, approximately 90% seen once. The sequencing here drew on CD4+ or CD8+ T cells sorted from blood, taken in a trial of the OX40 agonist ivuxolimab. The receptors were sampled from an adult with an advanced solid tumor such as melanoma, head and neck, liver or kidney cancer. Both conserved end residues are part of each CDR3. The D gene is left open where the match is weak. A clone size is listed for some rows: how often the clone was seen (once, few, many), or a class if it is expanded.

>TRBV7-2|-|TRBJ2-7|TRBD2
TGTGCCAGCAGCTTAGCGACTAGCGGGAGCTTCGTCTCCTACGAGCAGTACTTC
CASSLATSGSFVSYEQYF
>TRBV6-5|-|TRBJ1-2|-
TGTGCCAGCAGTTACGACACCAGCCTTCACTATGGCTACACCTTC
CASSYDTSLHYGYTF
>TRBV5-1|-|TRBJ2-1|TRBD2
TGCGCCAGCAGCTGGGGGCTAGCGGGAGGCTATGAGCAGTTCTTC
CASSWGLAGGYEQFF
>TRBV9|-|TRBJ2-1|-
TGTGCCAGCAGCCCCCAGTTGGGGAGTGGTAATGAGCAGTTCTTC
CASSPQLGSGNEQFF
>TRBV28|few|TRBJ1-3|-
TGCGCCAGCAGTTTAGCCGGGAACACCATATATTTT
CASSLAGNTIYF
>TRBV5-6|-|TRBJ1-1|-
TGTGCCAGCAGCGCCGACCTAGGGGTCATGAACACTGAAGCTTTCTTT
CASSADLGVMNTEAFF
>TRBV7-9|-|TRBJ2-5|-
TGTGCCAGCAGCTCCAACCCGGGGCAAGAGACCCAGTACTTC
CASSSNPGQETQYF
>TRBV5-1|-|TRBJ1-6|-
TGCGCCAGCAGCTTGAGGCAGGGAGATAATTCACCCCTCCACTTT
CASSLRQGDNSPLHF
>TRBV7-9|-|TRBJ2-5|TRBD2
TGTGCCAGCAGCTTACCCCTGGGACTAGCGGGAGAGACCCAGTACTTC
CASSLPLGLAGETQYF
>TRBV5-1|-|TRBJ1-2|TRBD1
TGCGCCAGCAGCGTGGACAGGGCCATGAACTATGGCTACACCTTC
CASSVDRAMNYGYTF
>TRBV28|-|TRBJ1-1|-
TGTGCCAGCAAGCCCCTGAACACTGAAGCTTTCTTT
CASKPLNTEAFF
>TRBV28|few|TRBJ1-1|-
TGTGCCAGCAGTTTATACAGGGTAGAGAACACTGAAGCTTTCTTT
CASSLYRVENTEAFF
>TRBV9|-|TRBJ1-2|-
TGTGCCAGCAGCCCCTGGGAGAGTTCCAACTATGGCTACACCTTC
CASSPWESSNYGYTF
>TRBV5-1|-|TRBJ2-1|TRBD2
TGCGCCAGCAGCCCGAATCTAGCGGGAGGGCCTAATGAGCAGTTCTTC
CASSPNLAGGPNEQFF
>TRBV5-4|-|TRBJ1-3|TRBD1
TGTGCCAGCAGCTCGAGCTCCGGACAGGGGGCTTATGGAAACACCATATATTTT
CASSSSSGQGAYGNTIYF
>TRBV5-4|-|TRBJ2-7|TRBD1
TGTGCCAGCAGCGGGGGAGGGACAGGGAATGAGCAGTACTTC
CASSGGGTGNEQYF
>TRBV7-2|-|TRBJ1-2|-
TGTGCCAGCAGCTTAGCCTCCCAGGGTAATGCCTATGGCTACACCTTC
CASSLASQGNAYGYTF
>TRBV19|-|TRBJ2-7|-
TGTGCCAGTAGTAAGGCGTCAGGCTTATCCTACGAGCAGTACTTC
CASSKASGLSYEQYF
>TRBV10-3|-|TRBJ2-3|-
TGTGCCATCAGCGCGATCACAGATACGCAGTATTTT
CAISAITDTQYF
>TRBV4-2|-|TRBJ2-1|-
TGTGCCAGCAGCCGAGATCTAGCAGATGAGCAGTTCTTC
CASSRDLADEQFF
>TRBV5-4|-|TRBJ1-4|TRBD1
TGTGCCAGCAGCTTTAGGAGGGACAGGGCTTCGAGAACTAATGAAAAACTGTTTTTT
CASSFRRDRASRTNEKLFF
>TRBV5-4|-|TRBJ1-2|-
TGTGCCAGCAGCCTACAAACCGGGGATGGTGGCTACACCTTC
CASSLQTGDGGYTF
>TRBV2|-|TRBJ2-7|-
TGTGCCACAGGGGGGGGTCCCTACGAGCAGTACTTC
CATGGGPYEQYF
>TRBV5-6|-|TRBJ1-1|-
TGTGCCAGCAGCTTAGGAAGGGCTACTGAAGCTTTCTTT
CASSLGRATEAFF
>TRBV6-5|-|TRBJ2-2|TRBD2
TGTGCCAGCAGTTACTTTGGGCAGGGAGGGGCCGGGGAGCTGTTTTTT
CASSYFGQGGAGELFF
>TRBV30|-|TRBJ2-1|-
TGTGCCTGGAAAGGACAGTGGGACAATGAGCAGTTCTTC
CAWKGQWDNEQFF
>TRBV18|-|TRBJ1-2|TRBD1
TGTGCCAGCTCTCTTAACGACAGGGGGACTAACTATGGCTACACCTTC
CASSLNDRGTNYGYTF
>TRBV6-6|-|TRBJ1-1|-
TGTGCCAGCAGCCCTGGACAGAACACTGAAGCTTTCTTT
CASSPGQNTEAFF
>TRBV7-9|-|TRBJ1-2|TRBD1
TGTGCCAGCAGTACAGGGGGATGGTATGGCTACACCTTC
CASSTGGWYGYTF
>TRBV19|-|TRBJ2-3|TRBD2
TGTGCCAGTAGATCCGGGACTAGCGGGAGAACAGATACGCAGTATTTT
CASRSGTSGRTDTQYF
>TRBV18|-|TRBJ2-2|-
TGTGCCAGCTCACCAATTCCGGGACCAGCCACTGGTAGCTCCGGGGAGCTGTTTTTT
CASSPIPGPATGSSGELFF